This TCR beta chain was identified in a study of blood T cell repertoires in COVID-19. V lost 3 bases and J lost 0; bases outside the gene matches: 17. The CDR3 totals 20 residues. Germline CDR1 LNHNV, CDR2 YYDKDF (reference sequence). TCRdb keeps only in-frame clones here, not all; method: immunoSEQ multiplex PCR. This sample has 200,000 to 250,000 clones, with around 84% found just once. Sample: peripheral blood. This receptor was identified in a man aged 35 to 55 with acute or convalescent COVID-19. The V call is TRBV15, the J call TRBJ2-5; 9 bases align to TRBD1. DNA of the CDR3: TGTGCCACCAGCAGGGACACAGGGGGCGCCGGTCCTCGATACCAAGAGACCCAGTACTTC. Translation gives CATSRDTGGAGPRYQETQYF.